This passage covers 11 T cell receptor beta chains from one sample sequenced in a study of beta chain features in type 1 diabetes (dated by TCRdb to the late 2010s). Receptors were amplified or captured by the immunoSEQ multiplex PCR assay. The entire isolated RNA was reverse transcribed using the High Capacity cDNA Reverse Transcription Kit, and thus expressed TCRB transcripts were sequenced. The table was pulled from immuneACCESS by TCRdb, which kept in-frame rearrangements only. Such tables lose some clones; where checked, under half of the loss comes from unresolved V genes, and the rest has no known cause. Within this sample are 200,000 to 250,000 clones, with around 65% of them counted one time only. 0.053% of the sample is held by the ten biggest clonotypes. Sequenced input: naive CD4+ T cells from blood. In light of the paper, this sample's cell subset or site label describes: true naive CD4+ T cells. These TCRs come from a man aged 30-40 years in good health.

This chain connects TRBV9 to TRBJ2-7; TRBD2 aligns across 10 bases. This CDR3 is built from 15 residues. The germline V gene encodes CDR1 SGDLS and CDR2 YYNGEE. Losses at the gene ends were 6 bases for V and 5 bases for J; bases not matched to a gene: 11. The CDR3 DNA reads as TGTGCCAGCAAGCAACGGATCCTAGCGGGAGACGAGCAGTACTTC. It specifies CASKQRILAGDEQYF.

This clone was picked up a small number of times. In DNA form, the CDR3 reads TGTGCCAGCAGTCTTAGCGGGAGGGCCACCGGGGAGCTGTTTTTT. It is translated as CASSLSGRATGELFF. The chain combines TRBV28 with TRBJ2-2, with TRBD2 matching over 11 bases. The CDR3 extends over 15 amino acids. Unmatched junction bases numbered 3, after V lost 5 bases and J lost 4 bases. Germline V gives CDR1 MDHEN, CDR2 SYDVKM.

The chain employs TRBV28 and TRBJ1-5; D ambiguous. V gave up 0 bases and J gave up 2 bases, with 5 bases separating them. The CDR3 is made up of 14 amino acids. Germline loops: CDR1 MDHEN, CDR2 SYDVKM. The DNA for the CDR3 is TGTGCCAGCAGTTTATGGTTGGGCAATCAGCCCCAGCATTTT. Its protein product is CASSLWLGNQPQHF.

This clone was seen a single time. The chain carries TRBV15 and TRBJ2-7; the D gene is possibly TRBD1 (5 bases). In germline, CDR1 is LNHNV, CDR2 YYDKDF (reference sequence). Trimming removed 0 bases at V and 5 bases at J, with 8 bases between. This CDR3 has 13 residues. CDR3 nucleotide sequence: TGTGCCACCAGCAGAGAGGGCAGGGACGAGCAGTACTTC. Protein product: CATSREGRDEQYF.

This clone showed up just once. This chain joins TRBV5-6 and TRBJ2-7, with TRBD2 matching 7 bases. The germline V gene has CDR1 SGHDT and CDR2 YYEEEE. V dropped 4 bases and J dropped 4; count of bases not matched to a gene: 8. The CDR3 is 14 amino acids. The DNA of the CDR3 is TGTGCCAGCAGCCCCCGGGCGGGAGCTTACGAGCAGTACTTC. Translated, it gives CASSPRAGAYEQYF.

This clone has just a few counts. This chain connects TRBV5-1 to TRBJ2-1; 11 positions match TRBD2. The trim removed 3 bases at V and 7 bases at J, leaving 3 bases unmatched. The germline V gene encodes CDR1 SGHRS and CDR2 YFSETQ. The CDR3 has 14 residues. The CDR3 DNA follows: TGCGCCAGCAGCTGGCTAGCGGGAGGAAATGAGCAGTTCTTC. Translating gives CASSWLAGGNEQFF.

This sequence joins TRBV30 and TRBJ2-4; the match to TRBD1 covers 12 bases. V was clipped by 2 bases and J by 1 base; unmatched bases: 6. The CDR3 loop spans 17 amino acids. Germline V gives CDR1 GTSNPN, CDR2 SVGIG (reference sequence). The CDR3 DNA reads TGTGCCTGGAGTTCGGGACAGGGGGCGGCCGCCAAAAACATTCAGTACTTC. This sequence encodes CAWSSGQGAAAKNIQYF.

The V and J genes are TRBV11-2 and TRBJ2-5, with unresolved D. Trimming removed 4 bases at V and 5 bases at J, with 11 bases between. The germline gives CDR1 SGHAT, CDR2 FQNNGV. There are 13 residues in the CDR3. The CDR3: CASSYSRMETQYF. The CDR3 DNA is TGTGCCAGCAGCTACTCCCGTATGGAGACCCAGTACTTC.

This clone was seen only a few times. Germline and junction disagree at one end, which may indicate a read error. V and J are TRBV29-1 and TRBJ2-7; TRBD2 is a possible D gene (6 bases). CDR3 length equals 11 residues. CDR1 is SQVTM, CDR2 ANQGSEA, per germline. CDR3 nucleotides: TGCAGCGTTGAAGAGGGACTCCAACAAAACTTC. The encoded protein is CSVEEGLQQNF.

J is TRBJ2-4 and V is TRBV4-1; 8 positions match TRBD1. V lost 1 base and J lost 0; bases outside the gene matches: 5. Germline V gene sequence: CDR1 MGHRA, CDR2 YSYEKL. CDR3 length: 17 amino acids. CDR3 DNA sequence: TGCGCCAGCAGCCAAGTCGGGACAGGACTAGCCAAAAACATTCAGTACTTC. Protein: CASSQVGTGLAKNIQYF.

The rearrangement links TRBV30 to TRBJ2-5; 9 bases agree with TRBD2. CDR3 length: 12 amino acids. Germline CDR1 GTSNPN, CDR2 SVGIG (reference sequence). V dropped 5 bases and J dropped 6; count of bases not matched to a gene: 4. CDR3 sequence (DNA): TGTGCCTGGGGGGGGACTAGCCAGACCCAGTACTTC. Protein product: CAWGGTSQTQYF.